This entry is about one T cell receptor beta chain. Its antigen is not yet known. No much larger clone exists at a distance of one base, and base qualities are not known. TCRbeta CDR3 regions were amplified from genomic DNA by means of the immunoSEQ Assay, a bias-controlled multiplex PCR. In the original analysis: The number of nucleated cells in each sample was estimated by amplification of reference gene primers within the assay. To quantify the absolute abundance of each unique TCRbeta CDR3 rearrangement, sequence reads were collapsed and filtered. Productive Simpson clonality was computed per sample as the square root of Simpson's diversity index over productive rearrangements. As stored in TCRdb, this immuneACCESS dataset retains in-frame rearrangements with V and J assigned. A fraction of the clones does not appear; measured against another copy, unresolved V genes explain less than half of the discrepancy, and the remainder lacks a known reason. Clone size and the V and J calls come from that table; the DNA yielded D and trimming. For this sample the table gives tens of thousands of clones, of which about four fifths were detected only once. The ten biggest clones cover about 6% of the sample.

The data derive from a study of blood T cell repertoires in COVID-19 (TCRdb year 2020). Study-wide context: Samples from collaborators originated in the United States, Italy and Spain and spanned both the acute and convalescent phases of COVID-19. The prospective study material was composed of cDNA or gDNA derived from T cells, B-cell-depleted T cells, or PBMCs. The dataset comprised deeply sampled blood TCRbeta repertoires from subjects exposed to, actively infected with, or recovered from COVID-19. The repertoires were made available in a free public database intended to serve as a resource for research on the immune response to SARS-CoV-2. Samples came from the ongoing ImmuneRACE study (first 160 participants) plus 1,254 subjects from 6 global collaborators. Sample metadata almost always included a de-identified subject ID, COVID-19 status, age in years and sex. Where HLA class I and class II types were available, the types were taken from metadata supplied by the sample provider, not from assay-based typing.

The V end gives up 5 bases and the J end 2 bases, leaving 4 bases in the junction not matched to a gene. CDR1 and CDR2 are drawn from the germline V gene (reference sequence): LGHDT, YNNKEL. Including the terminal cysteine and phenylalanine, the CDR3 comprises 14 residues. The CDR3 DNA has 42 bases and is translated from base 1. At one collaborating source in Seattle, patients were enrolled during active infection and were followed longitudinally through the course of disease. Collaborating institutions collected whole blood in K2EDTA tubes following their own protocols. Collaborator samples were shipped for TCRbeta analysis as frozen whole blood, isolated PBMCs, or DNA extracted from either sample type. Overall study outcomes, separate from this receptor: The amount of clinical and demographic metadata varied by source and participant and was provided uncurated.

The sequence was obtained from a man between 65 and 85 years old with COVID-19, enrolled during active disease. Source material: peripheral blood. The chain is made from TRBV3-1 (or the pseudogene TRBV3-2) and TRBJ2-7, and 9 junctional nucleotides match TRBD1. The CDR3 sequence is CASSWGTGTYEQYF. The sequenced DNA is TGTGCCAGCAGCTGGGGGACAGGGACCTACGAGCAGTACTTC.